This T cell receptor (beta chain) emerged from a study of T cells in Graves' hyperthyroidism and ophthalmopathy. In germline, CDR1 is SEHNR, CDR2 FQNEAQ (reference sequence). Trimming cost V 3 bases and J 2 bases, with 7 bases left between them. The CDR3 totals 14 residues. From RNA transcripts, TCR beta CDR3 regions were amplified. The HTBI primer set was used in a first-round RT-PCR of the TCR CDR3. TCRdb recomputed calls from the multiplex PCR reads with MiXCR, one row per CDR3 protein. The table includes 500,000 to 550,000 distinct CDR3 sequences, just under 20% detected once. This clonotype originated in a man aged 40-55 years with Graves' ophthalmopathy. The sequenced material came from blood. The chain uses TRBV7-9 and TRBJ1-4, with no clear D. CDR3 bases: TGTGCCAGCAGCTTTGGTTTTACTAATGAAAAACTGTTTTTT. Its protein is CASSFGFTNEKLFF.